These 23 T cell receptor beta chains originate from one sample sequenced in a study of shared clonotypes between healthy human individuals. Measured with immunoSEQ multiplex PCR; TCRdb has only the in-frame clones, and not every one. Here the sample spans 2 million to 3 million clones, more than 90% being singletons. The sample was naive CD4+ T cells sorted from blood. Indicated subset: CD45RA+ positively selected. These receptors came from a man between 18 and 29 years old in good health.

This chain links TRBV2 with TRBJ2-3; 11 positions agree with TRBD2. Germline values: CDR1 SNHLY, CDR2 FYNNEI. The junction had 3 bases not matched to a gene; V was cut back by 5 bases and J by 5 bases. This CDR3 is built from 14 residues. The CDR3 DNA is TGTGCCAGCAGTACAGGACTAGCGGGAGATACGCAGTATTTT. This encodes CASSTGLAGDTQYF.

V is TRBV30 and J is TRBJ1-1; D gene ambiguous. The germline CDR1 and CDR2 sequences are GTSNPN and SVGIG (reference sequence). V lost 3 bases and J 5 bases, leaving 10 bases between the germline ends. This CDR3 comprises 12 residues. The CDR3 coding sequence is TGTGCCTGGAGGGGCCAGGTGACTGAAGCTTTCTTT. Translating gives CAWRGQVTEAFF.

The rearrangement joins TRBV19 to TRBJ1-5; 8 positions agree with TRBD1. Germline V CDR1 and CDR2: LNHDA, SQIVND (reference sequence). With V trimmed by 6 bases and J by 7 bases, 14 bases remained unmatched. The CDR3 runs 16 residues. CDR3 amino acids: CASSLTPTGVGQPQHF. In nucleotides, the CDR3 is TGTGCCAGTAGCCTTACCCCGACAGGGGTTGGACAGCCCCAGCATTTT. The full variable domain, rest sourced from reference TRBV19 and TRBJ1-5, is DGGITQSPKYLFRKEGQNVTLSCEQNLNHDAMYWYRQDPGQGLRLIYYSQIVNDFQKGDIAEGYSVSREKKESFPLTVTSAQKNPTAFYLCASSLTPTGVGQPQHFGDGTRLSIL.

The rearrangement uses TRBV5-1 and TRBJ1-1; the D gene is possibly TRBD1 (5 bases). CDR1 and CDR2 from the germline V gene are SGHRS and YFSETQ. V lost 4 bases to trimming and J lost 1 base, with 14 bases between them. The CDR3 consists of 15 residues. The CDR3 reads CASSLTGHSNTEAFF. Here the CDR3 DNA reads TGCGCCAGCAGCCTGACTGGACACTCGAACACTGAAGCTTTCTTT.

Turning to this clone: Additional DNA sequences in this sample encode the identical CDR3. The chain carries TRBV7-9 and TRBJ1-2; 9 bases are shared with TRBD1. In germline, CDR1 is SEHNR, CDR2 FQNEAQ (reference sequence). This CDR3 is 14 amino acids long. The junction had 2 bases not matched to a gene; V was cut back by 4 bases and J by 2 bases. The DNA for the CDR3 is TGTGCCAGCAGCTCTGGACAGGGGAACTATGGCTACACCTTC. Protein: CASSSGQGNYGYTF.

This chain uses TRBV11-2 with TRBJ2-2; D is unresolved. The CDR3 totals 13 residues. Trimming pared 7 bases from V and 8 bases from J, leaving 14 bases between. CDR1 is SGHAT, CDR2 FQNNGV, per germline. The CDR3 sequence is CASNFGSAGELFF. Here the CDR3 DNA reads TGTGCCAGCAACTTCGGCAGTGCAGGGGAGCTGTTTTTT.

The chain combines TRBV19 with TRBJ1-1, with 7 bases matching TRBD1. Germline CDR1 LNHDA, CDR2 SQIVND (reference sequence). The CDR3 has 14 amino acids. V trimming: 6 bases; J trimming: 6 bases; junction bases outside the gene matches: 10. The CDR3 protein is CASRRQGAGPEAFF. CDR3 sequence (DNA): TGTGCCAGTAGAAGACAGGGTGCGGGACCTGAAGCTTTCTTT.

The chain couples TRBV11-2 to TRBJ2-1; 12 nucleotides agree with TRBD2. CDR3 length: 15 residues. J lost 7 bases, V lost 6 bases, and 7 bases had no gene match. CDR1 is SGHAT, CDR2 FQNNGV, per germline. CDR3 sequence reads: CASRIRLAGENEQFF. The CDR3 nucleotides are TGTGCCAGCAGAATCCGACTAGCGGGAGAAAATGAGCAGTTCTTC.

In regard to this clone: The sample holds other DNA sequences that translate to the same CDR3. The chain carries TRBV5-4 and TRBJ2-7; 14 nucleotides line up with TRBD2. The CDR3 spans 15 residues. Trimming at V came to 3 bases and at J to 3 bases, leaving 2 bases not matched to a gene. CDR1 is SGHNT and CDR2 is YYREEE in the germline V gene (reference sequence). CDR3: CASSWTSGGSYEQYF. The CDR3 DNA follows: TGTGCCAGCAGCTGGACTAGCGGGGGGAGCTACGAGCAGTACTTC.

In regard to this clone: Additional DNA sequences in this sample encode the identical CDR3. The chain has TRBV5-1 and TRBJ2-7, with D possibly matching TRBD2 (5 bases). V was pared by 0 bases and J by 5 bases, with 12 bases between. The CDR3 consists of 14 residues. Germline V CDR1 and CDR2: SGHRS, YFSETQ. Here the CDR3 DNA reads TGCGCCAGCAGCTTGGCCGGCGTGAGGGACGAGCAGTACTTC. Translated, it gives CASSLAGVRDEQYF.

V usage is TRBV28 and J usage is TRBJ2-6; TRBD1 matches at 8 bases. V lost 6 bases to trimming and J lost 4 bases; unmatched junction nucleotides: 5. This CDR3 has 15 residues. Germline-derived CDR1 and CDR2 are MDHEN and SYDVKM. The CDR3 nucleotides are TGTGCCAGCAGCCCTGGGACAGGCGGGGCCAACGTCCTGACTTTC. Residues: CASSPGTGGANVLTF.

As DNA, the CDR3 is TGTGCCAGCAGTTTGGCGGGACTGGGGTGGAAAGGAACCCAGTACTTC. This sequence encodes CASSLAGLGWKGTQYF. This chain uses TRBV28 with TRBJ2-5, with TRBD2 as a possible D gene (6 bases). The CDR3 totals 16 residues. V was trimmed by 3 bases and J by 8 bases, leaving 22 bases between them. In germline, CDR1 is MDHEN, CDR2 SYDVKM.

The chain has TRBV7-2 and TRBJ2-1, with 8 bases lining up with TRBD2. J lost 0 bases, V lost 6 bases, and 7 bases had no gene match. This CDR3 is 16 amino acids long. Per the germline V gene, CDR1 is SGHTA and CDR2 is FQGNSA. This CDR3 is CASRPSGLSSYNEQFF. The CDR3 nucleotides are TGTGCCAGCAGACCTAGCGGGCTAAGCTCCTACAATGAGCAGTTCTTC.

The J gene is TRBJ1-5, the V gene TRBV10-3; D not certain. V was pared by 2 bases and J by 3 bases, with 8 bases between. Germline lookup yields CDR1 ENHRY and CDR2 SYGVKD. The CDR3 loop spans 14 amino acids. The chain's CDR3 is CAISEGQHNQPQHF. The CDR3 region has the DNA TGTGCCATCAGTGAGGGGCAGCACAATCAGCCCCAGCATTTT.

The gene calls are TRBV5-4 and TRBJ1-1; the D is unclear. Germline V lookup: CDR1 SGHNT, CDR2 YYREEE (reference sequence). The CDR3 runs 14 residues. Trimming took 0 bases from V and 0 from J, leaving 6 bases between them. CDR3 sequence reads: CASSLASLNTEAFF. The CDR3 DNA follows: TGTGCCAGCAGCTTGGCCAGCCTGAACACTGAAGCTTTCTTT.

This chain connects TRBV6-9 to TRBJ2-4, with no clear D. The CDR3 is 14 amino acids. Trimming pared 7 bases from V and 5 bases from J, leaving 15 bases between. Germline loops: CDR1 MNHGY, CDR2 SVAAGI. CDR3 nucleotide sequence: TGTGCCAGCATCCCTGGACCTTCCGAAAACATTCAGTACTTC. Translating gives CASIPGPSENIQYF.

Points on this clone: Germline is not matched at one junction end, which may reflect a read error. The chain is built from TRBV11-2 and TRBJ2-7; D not resolved. Germline CDR1 and CDR2: SGHAT and FQNNGV. This CDR3 is 12 amino acids long. The CDR3 nucleotides read TGTGCCAGCAGCTTAGATGGCGGCGATGAGGCCTTC. Translated, it gives CASSLDGGDEAF.

The sample holds a few counts of this clone. CDR3: CASSDSGGGNSPLHF. Written as DNA, the CDR3 is TGTGCCAGCAGTGATTCGGGCGGGGGAAATTCACCCCTCCACTTT. J is TRBJ1-6 and V is TRBV2, with a weak D call TRBD1 (5 bases). Germline V CDR1 and CDR2: SNHLY, FYNNEI. This CDR3 has 15 residues. V shed 3 bases and J shed 7 bases, with 13 bases lying between them.

The chain uses TRBV6-5 and TRBJ2-1; D may be TRBD2 (5 bases). The CDR3 is 15 residues long. Per the germline V gene, CDR1 is MNHEY and CDR2 is SVGAGI. V lost 8 bases, J lost 2 bases, and 16 bases lay in between. CDR3 coding DNA: TGTGCCAGCGGGGAGTTGAGCAGGCCCTACAATGAGCAGTTCTTC. This sequence encodes CASGELSRPYNEQFF.

This chain connects TRBV29-1 to TRBJ2-7, with D tentatively TRBD1 or TRBD2 (5 bases each). Germline loops: CDR1 SQVTM, CDR2 ANQGSEA. The CDR3 is 15 residues long. With 0 bases removed from V and 2 bases from J, the gap between germline ends came to 14 bases. The CDR3 loop is CSVEDPGRGAYEQYF. Written as DNA, the CDR3 is TGCAGCGTTGAAGATCCGGGGCGTGGCGCCTACGAGCAGTACTTC.

The chain employs TRBV6-6 and TRBJ2-5, with D perhaps TRBD2 (5 bases). The CDR3 loop spans 14 amino acids. Per the germline V gene, CDR1 is MNHNY and CDR2 is SVGAGI (reference sequence). Trimming removed 4 bases from V and 7 bases from J, with 16 bases in between. The CDR3 loop reads CASSWTSGEGTQYF. CDR3 in DNA: TGTGCCAGCAGTTGGACTTCCGGAGAGGGGACCCAGTACTTC.

The rearrangement joins TRBV7-9 to TRBJ2-3; a weak D match, TRBD1 (6 bases). This CDR3 contains 16 residues. Germline lookup yields CDR1 SEHNR and CDR2 FQNEAQ (reference sequence). Trimming removed 5 bases from V and 2 bases from J, with 17 bases in between. The DNA of the CDR3 is TGTGCCAGCAGCCCCAGGGGCATGTCATTCACAGATACGCAGTATTTT. Amino acid sequence: CASSPRGMSFTDTQYF.

This rearrangement joins TRBV7-6 to TRBJ2-2; 7 bases are shared with TRBD1. CDR1 is SGHVS, CDR2 FNYEAQ, per germline. The CDR3 is made up of 16 amino acids. The junction had 7 bases not matched to a gene; V was cut back by 1 base and J by 5 bases. The CDR3: CASSLGQGGGTGELFF. The CDR3 bases are TGTGCCAGCAGCTTAGGACAGGGTGGCGGGACCGGGGAGCTGTTTTTT.